This T cell receptor beta chain was identified during a study of read filtering for tumor transcriptome and immune sequencing. Study overall: R-ISS stage counts were under 10 for I, about 16 for II, 6 or 7 for III.

From roughly 390 ng of RNA, a library with molecular barcoded alpha/delta and beta/gamma adaptors was made. TCRdb re-called the reads with MiXCR, one entry per CDR3 protein. This table holds 100,000 to 150,000 distinct CDR3 sequences, over 10% found once. The CDR3 runs to 14 residues. From germline, CDR1 is SGHRS and CDR2 YFSETQ. Every patient had bone marrow sampled while the disease was active. Study outcomes and limitations: Even smaller IR-seq throughput identified most shared clonotypes. About 81.9% of IR-seq clonotypes had a single read, yet these held about 3.4% of reads.

This clonotype was recorded a few times. Its antigen is currently unknown. It may be a read error: a sequence one base away is much more abundant. The sample was a population of CD138-negative cells sorted from bone marrow. The origin of this receptor is a donor at least 40 years old with multiple myeloma. The chain recombines TRBV5-1 with TRBJ1-1; tentatively, D is TRBD1 (5 bases). The CDR3 DNA reads as TGCGCCGGCAGCTTGGATCATCGGGGGGCTGAAGCTTTCTTT. As protein: CAGSLDHRGAEAFF.